This T cell receptor beta chain was retrieved from a study of shared clonotypes between healthy human individuals. The wider study: Every donor yielded three CD4 naive, three CD4 memory, two CD8 naive and one CD8 memory plate.

This CDR3 has 12 amino acids. CDR1 is SQVTM, CDR2 ANQGSEA, per germline. Positive CCR7 selection of CD45RO-negative cells yielded the naive CD8 cells, and terminally differentiated effector memory CD45RA+ cells were excluded. The method was immunoSEQ multiplex PCR; TCRdb's version includes in-frame clones alone and lacks a portion of them. The sample includes hundreds of thousands of clones, approximately 96% of them seen just once. This sequence was found in a woman in her 30s in good health. The chain is built from TRBV29-1 and TRBJ2-5; tentatively, D is TRBD2 (6 bases). The DNA end is more similar to TRBJ2-7, so the J call may be wrong. Material for sequencing was naive CD8+ T cells sorted from blood. CDR3 loop: CSVGSGTYEQYF. CDR3 nucleotides: TGCAGCGTTGGTAGCGGAACCTACGAGCAGTACTTC.